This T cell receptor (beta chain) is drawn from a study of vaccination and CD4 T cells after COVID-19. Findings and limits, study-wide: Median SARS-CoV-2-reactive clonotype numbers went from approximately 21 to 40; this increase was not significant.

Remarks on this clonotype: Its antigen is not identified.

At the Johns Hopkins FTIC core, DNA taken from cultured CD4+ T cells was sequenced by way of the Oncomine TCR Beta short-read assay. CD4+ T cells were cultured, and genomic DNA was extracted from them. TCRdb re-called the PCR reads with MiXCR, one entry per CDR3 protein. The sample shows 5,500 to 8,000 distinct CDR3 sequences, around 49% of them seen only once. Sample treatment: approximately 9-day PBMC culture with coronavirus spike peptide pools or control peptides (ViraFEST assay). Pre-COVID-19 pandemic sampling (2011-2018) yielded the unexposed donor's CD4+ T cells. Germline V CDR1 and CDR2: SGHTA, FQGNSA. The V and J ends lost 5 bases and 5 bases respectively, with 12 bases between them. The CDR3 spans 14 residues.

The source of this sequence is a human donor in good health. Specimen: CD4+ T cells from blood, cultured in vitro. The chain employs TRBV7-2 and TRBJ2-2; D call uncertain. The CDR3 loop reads CASSQPTGTGELFF. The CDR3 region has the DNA TGTGCCAGCAGCCAACCGACTGGAACCGGGGAGCTGTTTTTT. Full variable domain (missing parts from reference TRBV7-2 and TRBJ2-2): GAGVSQSPSNKVTEKGKDVELRCDPISGHTALYWYRQSLGQGLEFLIYFQGNSAPDKSGLPSDRFSAERTGGSVSTLTIQRTQQEDSAVYLCASSQPTGTGELFFGEGSRLTVL.